This T cell receptor beta chain was retrieved from a study of T cell changes during pregnancy in multiple sclerosis. The CDR3 has 17 residues. The germline V gene has CDR1 MNHEY and CDR2 SMNVEV (reference sequence). Trimming at V came to 1 base and at J to 3 bases, leaving 8 bases not matched to a gene. The data were produced by immunoSEQ multiplex PCR, yet TCRdb's version contains in-frame clones alone and is incomplete. The sample lists around 31,000 clones, around nine tenths occurring once. The rearrangement links TRBV27 to TRBJ2-7; 11 bases map to TRBD2. This TCR came from a female donor with multiple sclerosis, enrolled in a pregnancy study. Sequencing used CD4+ T cells from peripheral blood mononuclear cells, obtained in the first trimester of pregnancy. The CDR3, as DNA: TGTGCCAGCAGTTTATTGCCGCCTAGCGGGGGGTACTACGAGCAGTACTTC. This encodes CASSLLPPSGGYYEQYF.